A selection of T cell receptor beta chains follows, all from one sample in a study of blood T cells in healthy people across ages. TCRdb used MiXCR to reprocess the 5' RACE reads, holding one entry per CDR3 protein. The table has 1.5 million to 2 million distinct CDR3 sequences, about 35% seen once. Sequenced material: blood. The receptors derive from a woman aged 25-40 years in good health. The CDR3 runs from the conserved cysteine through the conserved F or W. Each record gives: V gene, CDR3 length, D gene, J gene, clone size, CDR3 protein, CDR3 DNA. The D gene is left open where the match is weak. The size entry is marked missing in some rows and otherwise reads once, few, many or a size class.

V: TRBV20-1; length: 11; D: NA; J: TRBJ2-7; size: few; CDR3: CSAREQGEQYF; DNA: TGCAGTGCTAGGGAACAAGGGGAGCAGTACTTC
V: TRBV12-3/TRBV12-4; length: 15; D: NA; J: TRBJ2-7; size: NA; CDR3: CASSPTERPYNEQYF; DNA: TGTGCCAGCAGCCCGACAGAGCGCCCCTACAATGAGCAGTACTTC
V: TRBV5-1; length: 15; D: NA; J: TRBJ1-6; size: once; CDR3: CASSLASVGNSPLHF; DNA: TGCGCCAGCAGCTTGGCATCTGTAGGGAATTCACCCCTCCACTTT
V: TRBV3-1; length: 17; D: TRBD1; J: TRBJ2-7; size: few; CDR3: CASIEQGALRLRDEQYF; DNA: TGTGCCAGCATAGAACAGGGGGCGCTAAGGCTTCGCGACGAGCAGTACTTC
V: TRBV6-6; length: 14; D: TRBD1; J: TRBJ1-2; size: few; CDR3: CASSYLLRGYGYTF; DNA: TGTGCCAGCAGTTACTTACTCAGGGGGTATGGCTACACCTTC
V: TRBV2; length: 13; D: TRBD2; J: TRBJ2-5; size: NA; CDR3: CASGASGTREQYF; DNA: TGTGCCAGCGGCGCTAGCGGGACGAGAGAGCAGTACTTC
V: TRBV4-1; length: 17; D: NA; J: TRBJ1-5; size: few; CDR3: CASSQQGRGGSNQPQHF; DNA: TGCGCCAGCAGCCAGCAAGGGAGGGGCGGGAGCAATCAGCCCCAGCATTTT
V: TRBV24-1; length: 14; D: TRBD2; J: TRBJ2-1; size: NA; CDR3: CATAPGLAYNEQFF; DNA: TGTGCCACCGCTCCGGGACTAGCTTACAATGAGCAGTTCTTC
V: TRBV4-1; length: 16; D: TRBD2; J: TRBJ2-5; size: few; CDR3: CASSQVLAGGKETQYF; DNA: TGCGCCAGCAGCCAAGTATTAGCGGGGGGTAAAGAGACCCAGTACTTC
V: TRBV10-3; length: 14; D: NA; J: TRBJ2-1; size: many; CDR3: CAIGTTSLEGEQFF; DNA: TGTGCCATCGGAACAACTAGTTTGGAGGGTGAGCAGTTCTTC
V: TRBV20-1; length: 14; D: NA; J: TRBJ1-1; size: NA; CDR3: CSAKESGGTTEAFF; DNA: TGCAGTGCTAAAGAGTCGGGGGGCACTACTGAAGCTTTCTTT
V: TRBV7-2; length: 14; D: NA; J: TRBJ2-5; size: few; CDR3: CASSPGQFGETQYF; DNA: TGTGCCAGCAGCCCCGGACAGTTTGGGGAGACCCAGTACTTC
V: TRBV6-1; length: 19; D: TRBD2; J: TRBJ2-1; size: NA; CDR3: CASSHTAPASGRSYNEQFF; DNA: TGTGCCAGCAGCCACACCGCCCCGGCTAGCGGGAGATCCTACAATGAGCAGTTCTTC
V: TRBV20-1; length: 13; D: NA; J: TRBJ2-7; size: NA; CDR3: CSARGRLGGEQYF; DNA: TGCAGTGCTAGAGGAAGGCTTGGAGGCGAGCAGTACTTC
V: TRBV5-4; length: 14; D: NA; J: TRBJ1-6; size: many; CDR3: CASSLANEASPLHF; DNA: TGTGCCAGCAGCTTGGCTAATGAAGCTTCACCCCTCCACTTT
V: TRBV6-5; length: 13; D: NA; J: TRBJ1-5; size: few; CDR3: CASSYSTKQPQHF; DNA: TGTGCCAGCAGTTATAGTACAAAGCAGCCCCAGCATTTT
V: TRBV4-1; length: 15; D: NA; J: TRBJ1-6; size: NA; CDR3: CASSQVIGVESPLHF; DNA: TGCGCCAGCAGCCAAGTCATCGGGGTGGAATCACCCCTCCACTTT
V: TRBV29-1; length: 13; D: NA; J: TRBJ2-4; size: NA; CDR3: CSVATGRLYEQYF; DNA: TGCAGCGTTGCTACAGGGAGGTTATACGAACAGTACTTC
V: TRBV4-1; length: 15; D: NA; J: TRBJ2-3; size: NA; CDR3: CASSQGRARGDTQYF; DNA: TGCGCCAGCAGCCAAGGGCGGGCCCGGGGAGATACGCAGTATTTT
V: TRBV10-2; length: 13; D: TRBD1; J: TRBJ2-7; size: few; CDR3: CASRVGQAYEQYF; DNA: TGCGCCAGCAGGGTCGGACAGGCCTACGAGCAGTACTTC
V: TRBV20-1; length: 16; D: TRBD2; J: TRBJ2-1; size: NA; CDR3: CSARGGTSGANNVQFF; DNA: TGCAGTGCTAGAGGGGGGACTAGCGGGGCTAACAATGTGCAGTTCTTC
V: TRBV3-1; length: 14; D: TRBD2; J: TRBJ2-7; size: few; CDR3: CASSASGRPYEQYF; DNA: TGTGCCAGCAGCGCTAGCGGGAGACCCTACGAGCAGTACTTC
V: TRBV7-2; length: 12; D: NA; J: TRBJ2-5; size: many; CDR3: CASSRAGETQYF; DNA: TGTGCCAGCAGCAGGGCTGGCGAGACCCAGTACTTC